A single T cell receptor beta chain is shown here with its context. This sample is drawn from a study of blood T cell repertoires in COVID-19. Overall study: Samples came from the United States, Italy and Spain, spanning acute and convalescent COVID-19. T cells, B-cell-depleted T cells, or PBMCs supplied cDNA or gDNA.

Germline loops: CDR1 MNHEY, CDR2 SMNVEV (reference sequence). This CDR3 contains 14 residues. V was clipped by 4 bases and J by 6 bases; unmatched bases: 6. In the source study's methods: Amplification with reference gene primers provided the estimates of nucleated cell counts. Repertoires were generated with immunoSEQ multiplex PCR, while TCRdb's copy carries only in-frame clones and drops some. D and trimming come from the DNA, and the V and J calls and clone size come from that table. This table has more than 55,000 clones, about 86% appearing once. The sequenced sample consisted of peripheral blood. V is TRBV27 and J is TRBJ2-1, with 7 bases matching TRBD1. The TCR originated in a man in his 60s with acute or convalescent COVID-19. CDR3: CASSSGGKVNEQFF. CDR3 in DNA: TGTGCCAGCAGTTCAGGGGGAAAGGTCAATGAGCAGTTCTTC.